The rows below give T cell receptor beta chains drawn from one sample of a study of shared clonotypes between healthy human individuals. Sequenced by immunoSEQ multiplex PCR; TCRdb stores in-frame clones only, minus some. The sample holds 2 million or so clones; less than 95% are singletons and the top ten take about 1.1%. Sequencing was done on a sample of naive CD8+ T cells sorted from blood. The receptors originated from a man younger than 30 in good health. Both conserved end residues are part of each CDR3. The D gene is left open where the match is weak. Only some rows state a clone size, as once, few, many or a class for expanded clones.

j_gene	d_gene	v_gene	abundance	CDR3aa	CDR3nt
TRBJ2-3	.	TRBV13	.	CASSPGLTVETDTQYF	TGTGCCAGCAGCCCGGGGCTTACGGTCGAGACAGATACGCAGTATTTT
TRBJ2-3	.	TRBV27	once	CASRVGGSLDTQYF	TGTGCCAGCAGGGTGGGGGGTAGTTTAGATACGCAGTATTTT
TRBJ2-7	TRBD2	TRBV6-6	.	CASSRPTSGSYEQYF	TGTGCCAGCAGTCGCCCGACTAGCGGGTCTTACGAGCAGTACTTC
TRBJ2-5	TRBD2	TRBV9	.	CASSEAGNRETQYF	TGTGCCAGCAGCGAAGCGGGGAATCGGGAGACCCAGTACTTC
TRBJ1-5	.	TRBV6-1	.	CASSGREENQPQHF	TGTGCCAGCAGTGGCCGGGAAGAGAATCAGCCCCAGCATTTT
TRBJ1-2	.	TRBV9	once	CASSLGGPAGGYTF	TGTGCCAGCAGCTTGGGGGGACCCGCCGGCGGCTACACCTTC
TRBJ2-7	TRBD1	TRBV4-3	.	CASSQLTGLPYEQYF	TGCGCCAGCAGCCAACTGACAGGGCTGCCCTACGAGCAGTACTTC
TRBJ1-5	.	TRBV4-2	once	CASSLRDGDQPQHF	TGTGCCAGCAGCCTAAGGGACGGGGATCAGCCCCAGCATTTT
TRBJ2-7	.	TRBV9	.	CASSVGGAPSYEQYF	TGTGCCAGCAGCGTAGGAGGAGCACCTTCCTACGAGCAGTACTTC
TRBJ2-4	TRBD1	TRBV5-1	.	CASSLNLGTEIAKNIQYF	TGCGCCAGCAGCTTGAACCTAGGGACAGAGATAGCCAAAAACATTCAGTACTTC
TRBJ1-4	.	TRBV2	.	CASSADRAPVEKLFF	TGTGCCAGCAGTGCGGACCGGGCCCCGGTAGAAAAACTGTTTTTT
TRBJ2-7	.	TRBV14	.	CASSQGPAHEQYF	TGTGCCAGCAGCCAAGGACCCGCCCACGAGCAGTACTTC
TRBJ1-4	.	TRBV4-3	once	CASSQDPTGTNEKLFF	TGCGCCAGCAGCCAGGACCCTACCGGAACTAATGAAAAACTGTTTTTT
TRBJ2-3	.	TRBV6-5	once	CASSYSAGLSTDTQYF	TGTGCCAGCAGTTACTCGGCGGGGCTCAGCACAGATACGCAGTATTTT
TRBJ2-5	.	TRBV11-3	.	CASSLGDPETQYF	TGTGCCAGCAGCTTAGGGGACCCAGAGACCCAGTACTTC
TRBJ1-1	.	TRBV10-2	.	CASILDGGTEAFF	TGCGCCAGCATCCTAGACGGGGGGACTGAAGCTTTCTTT
TRBJ1-1	.	TRBV4-2	once	CASSQVDSTEAFF	TGTGCCAGCAGCCAAGTTGATAGCACTGAAGCTTTCTTT
TRBJ1-1	.	TRBV4-3	.	CASSPQIGLNTEAFF	TGCGCCAGCAGCCCGCAGATAGGGCTGAACACTGAAGCTTTCTTT
TRBJ2-7	.	TRBV10-2	.	CASTLSSPGYEQYF	TGCGCCAGCACTCTGAGTAGTCCCGGCTACGAGCAGTACTTC
TRBJ1-1	TRBD1	TRBV7-8	.	CASSFTGVAEAFF	TGTGCCAGCAGCTTTACAGGGGTAGCTGAAGCTTTCTTT
TRBJ1-2	.	TRBV19	.	CASSIGPDTDYGYTF	TGTGCCAGTAGTATAGGGCCCGATACAGACTATGGCTACACCTTC
TRBJ2-3	.	TRBV6-1	.	CASTNPRESTDTQYF	TGTGCCAGCACTAACCCCAGGGAGAGCACAGATACGCAGTATTTT
TRBJ2-1	TRBD2	TRBV6-6	.	CASSGTSGGAWQFF	TGTGCCAGCAGCGGGACTAGCGGGGGGGCATGGCAGTTCTTC
TRBJ2-7	.	TRBV2	.	CASSDGNRAPSYEQYF	TGTGCCAGCAGTGACGGAAACAGGGCACCCTCCTACGAGCAGTACTTC